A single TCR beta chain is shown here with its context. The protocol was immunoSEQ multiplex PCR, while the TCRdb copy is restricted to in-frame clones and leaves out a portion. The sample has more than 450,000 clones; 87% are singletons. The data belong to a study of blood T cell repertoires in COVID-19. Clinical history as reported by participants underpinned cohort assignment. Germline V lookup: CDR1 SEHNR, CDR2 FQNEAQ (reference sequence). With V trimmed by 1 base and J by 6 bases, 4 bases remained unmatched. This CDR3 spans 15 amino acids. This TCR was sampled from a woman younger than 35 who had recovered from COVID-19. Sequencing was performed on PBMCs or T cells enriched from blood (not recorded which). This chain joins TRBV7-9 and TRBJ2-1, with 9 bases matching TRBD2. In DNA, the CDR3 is TGTGCCAGCAGCTTAGTTCTAGCGGGGCCCAATGAGCAGTTCTTC. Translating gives CASSLVLAGPNEQFF.